The T cell receptor (beta chain) described here comes from a study of cytomegalovirus exposure and HLA in healthy donors. For the study at large: The 90 to 150 validation repertoires were produced on the same platform as the roughly 720 repertoires of the first cohort. This was reported in a later analysis.

Study findings and constraints: Overall, 164 TCR beta chains were annotated as cytomegalovirus-associated. Whilst most TCR sequences proved rare, a subset of public TCRs occurred across many donors.

Only one count was recorded for this clone. No antigen is known for it. Profiling relied on immunoSEQ multiplex PCR, and the TCRdb table lists in-frame clones only, not all of them. Of under 200,000 clones detected, about 89% appear once; the ten largest clones hold 3%. Deletions cut 1 base from V and 5 bases from J, with 14 bases between. Germline values: CDR1 SGHDT, CDR2 YYEEEE. The CDR3 totals 15 residues. The material sequenced was PBMCs. The sequence was collected from a woman under 30 in good health and CMV-seropositive. The chain links TRBV5-6 to TRBJ2-3, with D possibly matching TRBD2 (6 bases). This CDR3 reads CASSLFTSKVDTQYF. CDR3 sequence (DNA): TGTGCCAGCAGCTTGTTTACTAGCAAGGTAGATACGCAGTATTTT.